This TCR beta chain was captured in a study of cytomegalovirus exposure and HLA in healthy donors. The PCR made use of 60 Vbeta and 13 Jbeta primers. Sequencing used immunoSEQ multiplex PCR; TCRdb keeps in-frame clones, though not all of them. The table lists fewer than 200,000 clones, around 79% of them singletons. The CDR3 totals 14 residues. The V and J ends lost 6 bases and 5 bases respectively, with 17 bases between them. The germline V gene has CDR1 SGDLS and CDR2 YYNGEE. The J gene is TRBJ1-2, the V gene TRBV9, with D possibly TRBD1 on 6 matching bases. The sequencing sample was made of PBMCs. The sequence came from a man in his forties or fifties in good health and CMV-seropositive. CDR3: CASKSTGLRYGYTF. The CDR3 nucleotides are TGTGCCAGCAAATCTACAGGGTTACGGTATGGCTACACCTTC.